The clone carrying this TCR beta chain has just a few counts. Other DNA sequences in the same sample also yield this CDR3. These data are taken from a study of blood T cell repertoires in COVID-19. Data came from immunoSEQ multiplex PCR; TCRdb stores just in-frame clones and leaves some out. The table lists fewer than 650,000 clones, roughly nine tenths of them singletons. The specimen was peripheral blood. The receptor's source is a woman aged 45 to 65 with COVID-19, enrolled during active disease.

In DNA form, the CDR3 reads TGTGCCAGCAGCTTGACTAGCGGGGGGACGGATACGCAGTATTTT. Translated: CASSLTSGGTDTQYF. The gene calls are TRBV5-6 and TRBJ2-3; 12 positions match TRBD2. The length of the CDR3 is 15 residues. J was trimmed by 6 bases and V by 1 base; bases with no gene match: 3. Germline assignment: CDR1 SGHDT and CDR2 YYEEEE.